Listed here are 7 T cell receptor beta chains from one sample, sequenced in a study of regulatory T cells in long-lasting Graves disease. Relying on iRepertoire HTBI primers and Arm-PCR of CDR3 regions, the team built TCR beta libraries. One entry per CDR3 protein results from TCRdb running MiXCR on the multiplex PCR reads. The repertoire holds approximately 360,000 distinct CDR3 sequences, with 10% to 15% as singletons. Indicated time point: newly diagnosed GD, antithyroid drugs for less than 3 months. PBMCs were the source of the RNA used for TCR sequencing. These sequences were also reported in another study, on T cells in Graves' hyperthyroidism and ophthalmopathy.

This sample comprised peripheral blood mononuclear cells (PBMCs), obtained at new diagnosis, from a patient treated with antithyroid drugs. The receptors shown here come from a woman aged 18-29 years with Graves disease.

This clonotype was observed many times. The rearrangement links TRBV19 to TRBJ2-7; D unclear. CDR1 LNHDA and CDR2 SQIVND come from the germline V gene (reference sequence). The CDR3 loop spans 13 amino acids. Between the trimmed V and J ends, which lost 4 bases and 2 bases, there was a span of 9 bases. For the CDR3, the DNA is TGTGCCAGTAGTACCCAGGTAGCCTACGAGCAGTACTTC. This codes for CASSTQVAYEQYF.

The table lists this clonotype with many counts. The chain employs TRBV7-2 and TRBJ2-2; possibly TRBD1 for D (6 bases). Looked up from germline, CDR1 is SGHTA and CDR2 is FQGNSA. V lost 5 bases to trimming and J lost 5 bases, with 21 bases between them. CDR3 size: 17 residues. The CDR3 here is CASSPNLAGVRTGELFF. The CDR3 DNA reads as TGTGCCAGCAGCCCAAATCTCGCAGGGGTCCGAACCGGGGAGCTGTTTTTT.

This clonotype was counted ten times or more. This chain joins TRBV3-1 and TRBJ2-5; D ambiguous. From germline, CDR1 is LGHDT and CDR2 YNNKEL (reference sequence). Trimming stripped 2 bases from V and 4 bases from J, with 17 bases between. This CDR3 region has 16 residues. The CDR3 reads CASSQIPQPVGETQYF. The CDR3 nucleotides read TGTGCCAGCAGCCAAATCCCCCAGCCCGTAGGAGAGACCCAGTACTTC.

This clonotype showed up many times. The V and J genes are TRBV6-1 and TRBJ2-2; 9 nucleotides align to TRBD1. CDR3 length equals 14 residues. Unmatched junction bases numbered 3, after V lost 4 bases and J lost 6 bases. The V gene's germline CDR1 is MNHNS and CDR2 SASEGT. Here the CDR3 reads CASSGTGEAGELFF. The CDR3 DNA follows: TGTGCCAGCAGTGGGACAGGGGAAGCCGGGGAGCTGTTTTTT.

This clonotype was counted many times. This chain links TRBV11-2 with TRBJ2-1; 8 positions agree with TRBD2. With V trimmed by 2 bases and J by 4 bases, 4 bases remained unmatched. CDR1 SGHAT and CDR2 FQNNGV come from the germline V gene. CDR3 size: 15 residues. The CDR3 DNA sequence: TGTGCCAGCAGCTTACAACTAGCGGATTACAATGAGCAGTTCTTC. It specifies CASSLQLADYNEQFF.

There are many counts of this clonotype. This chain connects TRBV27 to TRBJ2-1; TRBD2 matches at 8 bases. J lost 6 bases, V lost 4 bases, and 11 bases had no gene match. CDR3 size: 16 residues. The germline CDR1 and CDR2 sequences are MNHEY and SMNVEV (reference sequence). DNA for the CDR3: TGTGCCAGCAGTTCCCCCCAGGCGGGAGGTCTCAATGAGCAGTTCTTC. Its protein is CASSSPQAGGLNEQFF.

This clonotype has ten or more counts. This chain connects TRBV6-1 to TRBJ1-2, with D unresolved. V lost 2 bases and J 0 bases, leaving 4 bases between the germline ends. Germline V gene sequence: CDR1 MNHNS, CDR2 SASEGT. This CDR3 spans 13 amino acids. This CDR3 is CASSEWTNYGYTF. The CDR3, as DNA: TGTGCCAGCAGTGAATGGACTAACTATGGCTACACCTTC.